Following are 32 T cell receptor beta chains from one sample sequenced in a study of T cell changes during pregnancy in multiple sclerosis. The repertoire was sequenced with immunoSEQ multiplex PCR; TCRdb's copy has only in-frame clones and lacks some. The table has more than 55,000 clones, about 95% seen once. Sample: CD8+ T cells from peripheral blood mononuclear cells, taken after pregnancy. The receptors stem from a female donor with multiple sclerosis, enrolled in a pregnancy study.

The genes are TRBV9 and TRBJ2-1, with a possible D match to TRBD1 (6 bases). Trimming took 3 bases from V and 4 from J, leaving 11 bases between them. From germline, CDR1 is SGDLS and CDR2 YYNGEE. The CDR3 covers 14 residues. The CDR3 nucleotides are TGTGCCAGCAGCGAGGAGGACAGATACAATGAGCAGTTCTTC. Its protein product is CASSEEDRYNEQFF.

The V call is TRBV5-5, the J call TRBJ2-7; 8 nucleotides agree with TRBD2. Germline trimming cut 0 bases from V and 2 bases from J; bases unmatched to any gene: 1. Germline assignment: CDR1 SGHKS and CDR2 YYEKEE (reference sequence). The CDR3 is 14 amino acids. CDR3 sequence reads: CASSLAGGAYEQYF. The CDR3, as DNA: TGTGCCAGCAGCTTGGCCGGGGGGGCCTACGAGCAGTACTTC.

The chain employs TRBV4-2 and TRBJ1-3; TRBD1 might be the D (6 bases). V lost 4 bases and J lost 1, with 8 bases in between. The CDR3 extends over 14 amino acids. Germline assignment: CDR1 LGHNA and CDR2 YNFKEQ. CDR3 bases: TGTGCCAGCAGCCCGGGGACATCTGGAAACACCATATATTTT. Amino acids: CASSPGTSGNTIYF.

V gene TRBV27 combines with J gene TRBJ2-2; D may be TRBD1 (5 bases). V shed 5 bases and J shed 6 bases, with 19 bases lying between them. This CDR3 contains 16 residues. Germline CDR1 MNHEY, CDR2 SMNVEV (reference sequence). CDR3 in amino acids: CASSLRQGELAGELFF. The DNA for the CDR3 is TGTGCCAGCAGTCTCCGGCAGGGCGAACTCGCCGGGGAGCTGTTTTTT.

The CDR3 coding sequence is TGTGCCAGTAGTATCGGGTCTTTCTCTGGAAACACCATATATTTT. Its protein product is CASSIGSFSGNTIYF. This chain uses TRBV19 with TRBJ1-3, with no clear D. Germline V lookup: CDR1 LNHDA, CDR2 SQIVND (reference sequence). V shed 3 bases and J shed 0 bases, with 9 bases lying between them. CDR3 size: 15 residues.

This chain uses TRBV19 with TRBJ2-2; 10 bases align to TRBD2. CDR1 and CDR2 (germline): LNHDA, SQIVND (reference sequence). V lost 5 bases to trimming and J lost 5 bases; unmatched junction nucleotides: 11. This CDR3 has 17 residues. CDR3 loop: CASSWGLAMGETGELFF. The CDR3 coding sequence is TGTGCCAGTAGTTGGGGACTAGCGATGGGGGAAACCGGGGAGCTGTTTTTT.

The chain uses TRBV6-6 and TRBJ2-5; 7 nucleotides agree with TRBD2. Trimming at V came to 10 bases and at J to 4 bases, leaving 15 bases not matched to a gene. Per the germline V gene, CDR1 is MNHNY and CDR2 is SVGAGI (reference sequence). The CDR3 is made up of 15 amino acids. The CDR3 loop is CATVLGGGPGETQYF. As DNA, the CDR3 is TGTGCCACCGTCCTGGGGGGAGGGCCGGGAGAGACCCAGTACTTC.

The gene calls are TRBV30 and TRBJ2-2; no clear D. The length of the CDR3 is 13 residues. The germline V gene has CDR1 GTSNPN and CDR2 SVGIG (reference sequence). Trimming cost V 0 bases and J 7 bases, with 9 bases left between them. Here the CDR3 DNA reads TGTGCCTGGAGTGTACGATCCGGCGGGGAGCTGTTTTTT. Its translation is CAWSVRSGGELFF.

The V gene is TRBV15, the J gene TRBJ2-7, with D tentatively TRBD2 (6 bases). The CDR3 runs to 14 residues. V gave up 0 bases and J gave up 2 bases, with 8 bases separating them. The germline V gene has CDR1 LNHNV and CDR2 YYDKDF (reference sequence). CDR3 amino acids: CATSRDRGTYEQYF. Here the CDR3 DNA reads TGTGCCACCAGCAGAGATCGGGGGACCTACGAGCAGTACTTC.

This chain uses TRBV27 with TRBJ1-5, with 7 bases aligning to TRBD1. Trimming at V came to 9 bases and at J to 7 bases, leaving 9 bases not matched to a gene. Germline-derived CDR1 and CDR2 are MNHEY and SMNVEV (reference sequence). This CDR3 is 13 amino acids long. The CDR3 loop reads CASSRGRLQPQHF. For the CDR3, the DNA is TGTGCCAGTAGTAGGGGGCGCTTACAGCCCCAGCATTTT.

This clone was found once. V gene TRBV15 combines with J gene TRBJ2-1; 8 bases are a match to TRBD1. This CDR3 contains 14 residues. Germline-derived CDR1 and CDR2 are LNHNV and YYDKDF (reference sequence). V lost 6 bases and J lost 4; bases outside the gene matches: 5. CDR3 protein: CATSPHRGYNEQFF. The DNA for the CDR3 is TGTGCCACCAGTCCCCACAGGGGGTACAATGAGCAGTTCTTC.

This sequence joins TRBV19 and TRBJ2-6, with unresolved D. There are 15 residues in the CDR3. V shed 5 bases and J shed 0 bases, with 8 bases lying between them. Germline V gene data show CDR1 as LNHDA and CDR2 as SQIVND (reference sequence). The DNA for the CDR3 is TGTGCCAGTAGTCTACGAAGCTCTGGGGCCAACGTCCTGACTTTC. It encodes CASSLRSSGANVLTF.

This clone was seen only once. This chain joins TRBV11-2 and TRBJ1-5; no definite D call. There are 16 residues in the CDR3. Between the trimmed V and J ends, which lost 1 base and 2 bases, there was a span of 12 bases. The V gene's germline CDR1 is SGHAT and CDR2 FQNNGV. CDR3 sequence: CASSLGGRRGNQPQHF. As DNA, the CDR3 is TGTGCCAGCAGCTTAGGCGGGAGACGAGGCAATCAGCCCCAGCATTTT.

The gene calls are TRBV12-5 and TRBJ1-1; tentative D call: TRBD1 (6 bases). The CDR3 length is 16 residues. V was trimmed by 2 bases and J by 0 bases, leaving 13 bases between them. The germline CDR1 and CDR2 sequences are LGHNT and FRNRAP. CDR3 coding DNA: TGTGCTAGTGGTTTGCCTCCGGGACAACTGAACACTGAAGCTTTCTTT. This gives the protein CASGLPPGQLNTEAFF.

The rearrangement joins TRBV9 to TRBJ2-7; TRBD2 aligns across 8 bases. CDR1 and CDR2 from the germline V gene are SGDLS and YYNGEE. The CDR3 consists of 14 residues. The ends lost 4 bases at V and 0 bases at J; junction bases unmatched: 3. The CDR3 coding sequence is TGTGCCAGCAGCCCCCGGGGGGGCTCCTACGAGCAGTACTTC. Encoded protein: CASSPRGGSYEQYF.

V usage is TRBV7-7 and J usage is TRBJ2-1; D might be TRBD2 (6 bases). V was clipped by 1 base and J by 4 bases, with 8 bases between them. CDR1 is SSHAT, CDR2 FNYEAQ, per germline (reference sequence). This CDR3 region has 14 residues. The CDR3 DNA follows: TGTGCCAGCAGCTTAGGCGGGGAGTACAATGAGCAGTTCTTC. Translation: CASSLGGEYNEQFF. The full variable domain, its missing parts supplied by reference TRBV7-7 and TRBJ2-1, is GAGVSQSPRYKVTKRGQDVTLRCDPISSHATLYWYQQALGQGPEFLTYFNYEAQPDKSGLPSDRFSAERPEGSISTLTIQRTEQRDSAMYRCASSLGGEYNEQFFGPGTRLTVL.

This rearrangement joins TRBV27 to TRBJ1-5, with 7 positions matching TRBD1. The CDR3 sequence is 13 residues long. Germline V gene sequence: CDR1 MNHEY, CDR2 SMNVEV (reference sequence). V lost 6 bases to trimming and J lost 5 bases; unmatched junction nucleotides: 4. The CDR3 DNA is TGTGCCAGCAGACAGGGGCCCCATCAGCCCCAGCATTTT. Residues: CASRQGPHQPQHF.

This chain connects TRBV21-1 to TRBJ2-1; the table's D call of TRBD2 was not tested on the DNA. TRBV21-1 is described as a pseudogene. This CDR3 has 15 residues. As DNA, the CDR3 is TGTGCCAGCAACCCGACTAGCGGGAGGGCCAATGAGCAGTTCTTC. Amino acid sequence: CASNPTSGRANEQFF.

Only one count was recorded for this clone. The chain has TRBV11-2 and TRBJ2-5, with TRBD2 matching 11 bases. This CDR3 comprises 16 residues. With 5 bases clipped from V and 3 bases from J, the junction kept 8 bases outside the gene matches. Germline CDR1 is SGHAT and CDR2 is FQNNGV. This CDR3 reads CASSIPTSGVEETQYF. The CDR3 bases are TGTGCCAGCAGCATCCCGACTAGCGGGGTGGAAGAGACCCAGTACTTC.

The chain couples TRBV19 to TRBJ2-1, with 10 bases lining up with TRBD2. CDR1 and CDR2 (germline): LNHDA, SQIVND (reference sequence). The CDR3 is made up of 15 amino acids. With V trimmed by 3 bases and J by 5 bases, 4 bases remained unmatched. CDR3 residues: CASSIASGRNNEQFF. The DNA for the CDR3 is TGTGCCAGTAGTATCGCTAGCGGGAGAAACAATGAGCAGTTCTTC.

J is TRBJ2-1 and V is TRBV28; TRBD2 agrees at 7 bases. J was trimmed by 3 bases and V by 5 bases; bases with no gene match: 4. CDR3 size: 14 residues. CDR1 MDHEN and CDR2 SYDVKM come from the germline V gene. CDR3 in DNA: TGTGCCAGCAGTCTGGGGGGGGACTACAATGAGCAGTTCTTC. This codes for CASSLGGDYNEQFF.

The chain recombines TRBV19 with TRBJ2-1; TRBD2 might be the D (5 bases). Per the germline V gene, CDR1 is LNHDA and CDR2 is SQIVND (reference sequence). Trimming shortened V by 3 bases and J by 6 bases, and 12 bases separated the two germline ends. This CDR3 has 14 residues. The CDR3 sequence: CASSIGLAPNEQFF. CDR3 nucleotides: TGTGCCAGTAGTATCGGGCTAGCTCCCAATGAGCAGTTCTTC.

This CDR3 is CASSLERNEKLFF. The CDR3 DNA follows: TGTGCCAGCAGTTTAGAGAGGAATGAAAAACTGTTTTTT. The V and J genes are TRBV27 and TRBJ1-4; D remains ambiguous. CDR1 and CDR2 (germline): MNHEY, SMNVEV (reference sequence). Between the trimmed V and J ends, which lost 2 bases and 5 bases, there was a span of 6 bases. The CDR3 runs 13 residues. Full variable domain (rest looked up from reference TRBV27 and TRBJ1-4): EAQVTQNPRYLITVTGKKLTVTCSQNMNHEYMSWYRQDPGLGLRQIYYSMNVEVTDKGDVPEGYKVSRKEKRNFPLILESPSPNQTSLYFCASSLERNEKLFFGSGTQLSVL.

This chain links TRBV5-1 with TRBJ2-2; D is ambiguous. Trimming shortened V by 8 bases and J by 3 bases, and 8 bases separated the two germline ends. The germline gives CDR1 SGHRS, CDR2 YFSETQ. The CDR3 contains 12 residues. The CDR3 sequence: CASAADTGELFF. DNA for the CDR3: TGCGCCAGTGCGGCAGACACCGGGGAGCTGTTTTTT.

The chain couples TRBV4-1 to TRBJ1-2, with 9 bases identical to TRBD1. With V trimmed by 1 base and J by 3 bases, 6 bases remained unmatched. This CDR3 region has 16 residues. Per germline, CDR1 MGHRA and CDR2 YSYEKL. The CDR3, as DNA: TGCGCCAGCAGCCAAGTCATCGGGGACAGGGACTATGGCTACACCTTC. This codes for CASSQVIGDRDYGYTF.

The chain joins TRBV5-1 to TRBJ2-7; TRBD1 matches 10 bases. Trimming cost V 3 bases and J 2 bases; bases outside gene matches: 8. The CDR3 length is 16 residues. Germline V lookup: CDR1 SGHRS, CDR2 YFSETQ. The CDR3 spells CASSWDPGTGAYEQYF. In DNA, the CDR3 is TGCGCCAGCAGCTGGGACCCCGGGACAGGGGCCTACGAGCAGTACTTC. The variable domain in full, completed from reference TRBV5-1 and TRBJ2-7, reads KAGVTQTPRYLIKTRGQQVTLSCSPISGHRSVSWYQQTPGQGLQFLFEYFSETQRNKGNFPGRFSGRQFSNSRSEMNVSTLELGDSALYLCASSWDPGTGAYEQYFGPGTRLTVT.

The chain recombines TRBV27 with TRBJ2-1; 8 nucleotides match TRBD1. The V segment lost 4 bases and the J segment 5 bases; nucleotides outside the gene matches: 10. Germline loops: CDR1 MNHEY, CDR2 SMNVEV (reference sequence). The CDR3 is made up of 16 amino acids. The CDR3 nucleotides read TGTGCCAGCAGTTCCCCCCGGACAGGGTCGGACAATGAGCAGTTCTTC. Translated, it gives CASSSPRTGSDNEQFF.

As DNA, the CDR3 is TGTGCCAGTAATTTTGGACTAGCTACCGGCACCGGGGAGCTGTTTTTT. Translating gives CASNFGLATGTGELFF. V is TRBV19 and J is TRBJ2-2; 8 bases are a match to TRBD2. Germline V CDR1 and CDR2: LNHDA, SQIVND (reference sequence). CDR3 length equals 16 residues. With V trimmed by 7 bases and J by 4 bases, 11 bases remained unmatched.

The CDR3 sequence is CASSLGSGSYEQYF. The CDR3 DNA reads TGTGCCAGCAGCTTAGGCTCGGGAAGCTACGAGCAGTACTTC. The chain links TRBV13 to TRBJ2-7; possibly TRBD2 for D (5 bases). CDR1 and CDR2 from the germline V gene are PRHDT and FYEKMQ (reference sequence). The length of the CDR3 is 14 residues. Deletions cut 0 bases from V and 3 bases from J, with 9 bases between.

This sequence joins TRBV13 and TRBJ2-7, with 8 nucleotides matching TRBD2. This CDR3 has 13 residues. J gave up 6 bases and V 4 bases, and 5 bases lay outside the gene matches. CDR1 and CDR2 (germline): PRHDT, FYEKMQ (reference sequence). The CDR3 region is CASSWGLVGEQYF. DNA for the CDR3: TGTGCCAGCAGCTGGGGACTAGTTGGCGAGCAGTACTTC.

The chain couples TRBV4-1 to TRBJ2-7; possible D gene TRBD2, 6 bases. Germline CDR1 MGHRA, CDR2 YSYEKL. The CDR3 covers 15 residues. Trimming removed 0 bases from V and 2 bases from J, with 11 bases in between. The CDR3 reads CASSQDRREAYEQYF. CDR3 sequence (DNA): TGCGCCAGCAGCCAAGATCGGAGGGAAGCCTACGAGCAGTACTTC.

V and J are TRBV19 and TRBJ1-4; D uncertain. Per germline, CDR1 LNHDA and CDR2 SQIVND (reference sequence). The CDR3 is 16 residues long. Trimming shortened V by 1 base and J by 3 bases, and 12 bases separated the two germline ends. CDR3 sequence: CASSIVGGSPNEKLFF. The CDR3 DNA reads TGTGCCAGTAGTATAGTTGGAGGGAGCCCTAATGAAAAACTGTTTTTT.